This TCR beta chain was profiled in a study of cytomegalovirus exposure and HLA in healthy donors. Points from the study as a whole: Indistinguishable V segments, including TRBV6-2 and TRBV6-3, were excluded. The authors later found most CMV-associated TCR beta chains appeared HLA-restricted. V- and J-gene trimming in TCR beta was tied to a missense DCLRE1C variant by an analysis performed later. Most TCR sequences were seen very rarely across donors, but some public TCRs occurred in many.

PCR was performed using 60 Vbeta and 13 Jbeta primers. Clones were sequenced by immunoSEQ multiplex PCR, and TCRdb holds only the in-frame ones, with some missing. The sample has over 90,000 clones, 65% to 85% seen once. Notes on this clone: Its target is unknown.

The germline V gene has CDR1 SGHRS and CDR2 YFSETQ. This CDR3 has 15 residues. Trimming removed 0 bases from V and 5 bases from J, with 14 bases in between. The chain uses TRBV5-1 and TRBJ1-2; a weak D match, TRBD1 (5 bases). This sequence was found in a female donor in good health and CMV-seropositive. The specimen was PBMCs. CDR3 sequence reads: CASSLGGALEYGYTF. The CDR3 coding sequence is TGCGCCAGCAGCTTGGGGGGCGCTTTAGAATATGGCTACACCTTC.